This TCR beta chain was obtained from a study of T-cell reconstitution after alpha-beta-depleted transplantation in children. The study's findings and limits: After one year, T-cell counts and TCRbeta diversity mostly came from new T cells.

Preparation of the TCRbeta library used unique molecular identifiers. TCRdb ran MiXCR on the PCR reads and lists one entry per CDR3 protein. The data hold under 750,000 distinct CDR3 sequences, with 23% observed a single time. The V gene end was trimmed by 3 bases and the J gene end by 0 bases; junction bases not matched to a gene: 7. CDR1 SGHTA and CDR2 FQGNSA come from the germline V gene. This CDR3 comprises 16 residues. This clonotype was detected ten times or more. Its antigen is undetermined. The chain has TRBV7-2 and TRBJ2-5, with 7 bases lining up with TRBD2. This clonotype originated in a boy under two years old who had a stem cell transplant for acute myeloid leukemia, so the T cells may come from the graft donor. The specimen was PBMCs, mostly from graft donor cells, collected 360 days after TCRalphabeta/CD19-depleted stem cell transplant. CDR3 sequence reads: CASSFSSGLYQETQYF. CDR3 sequence (DNA): TGTGCCAGCAGCTTTTCTAGCGGTTTGTACCAAGAGACCCAGTACTTC.